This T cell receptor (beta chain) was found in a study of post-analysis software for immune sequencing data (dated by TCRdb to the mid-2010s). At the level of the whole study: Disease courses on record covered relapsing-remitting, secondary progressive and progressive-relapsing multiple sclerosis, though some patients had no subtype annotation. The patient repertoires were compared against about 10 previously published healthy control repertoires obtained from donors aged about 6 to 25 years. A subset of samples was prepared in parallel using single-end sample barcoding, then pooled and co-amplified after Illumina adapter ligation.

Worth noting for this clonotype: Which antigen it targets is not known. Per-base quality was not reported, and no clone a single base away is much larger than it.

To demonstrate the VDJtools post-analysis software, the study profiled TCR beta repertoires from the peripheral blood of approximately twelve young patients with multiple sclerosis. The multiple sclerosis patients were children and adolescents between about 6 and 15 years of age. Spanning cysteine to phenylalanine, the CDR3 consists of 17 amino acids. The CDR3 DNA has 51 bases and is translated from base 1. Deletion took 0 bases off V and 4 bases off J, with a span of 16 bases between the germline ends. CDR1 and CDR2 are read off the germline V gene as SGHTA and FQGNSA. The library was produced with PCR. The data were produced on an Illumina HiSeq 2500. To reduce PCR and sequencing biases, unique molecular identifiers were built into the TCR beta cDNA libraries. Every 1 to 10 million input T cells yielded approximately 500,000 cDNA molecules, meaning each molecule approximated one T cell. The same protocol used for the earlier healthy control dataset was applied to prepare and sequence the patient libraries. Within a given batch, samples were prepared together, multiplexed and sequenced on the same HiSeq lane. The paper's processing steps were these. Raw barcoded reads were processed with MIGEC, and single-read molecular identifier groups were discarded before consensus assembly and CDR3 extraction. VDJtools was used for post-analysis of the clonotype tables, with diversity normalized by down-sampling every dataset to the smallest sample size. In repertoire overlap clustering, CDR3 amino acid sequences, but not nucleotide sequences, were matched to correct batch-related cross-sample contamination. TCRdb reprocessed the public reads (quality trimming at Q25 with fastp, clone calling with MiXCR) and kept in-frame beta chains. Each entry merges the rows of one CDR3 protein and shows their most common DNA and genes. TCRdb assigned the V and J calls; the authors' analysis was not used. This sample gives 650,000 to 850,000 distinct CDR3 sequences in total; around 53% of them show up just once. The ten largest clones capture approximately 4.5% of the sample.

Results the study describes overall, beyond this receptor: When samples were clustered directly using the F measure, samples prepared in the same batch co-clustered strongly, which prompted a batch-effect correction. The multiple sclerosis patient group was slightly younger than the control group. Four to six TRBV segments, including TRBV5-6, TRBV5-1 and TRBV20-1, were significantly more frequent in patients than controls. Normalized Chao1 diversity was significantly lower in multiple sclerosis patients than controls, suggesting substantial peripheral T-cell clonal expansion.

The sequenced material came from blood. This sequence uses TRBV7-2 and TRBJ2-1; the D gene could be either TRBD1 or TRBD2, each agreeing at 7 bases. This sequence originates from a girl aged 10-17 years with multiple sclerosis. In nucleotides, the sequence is TGTGCCAGCAGCTTAGCGGCAGGGGGGAGGGTGTACAATGAGCAGTTCTTC. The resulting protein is CASSLAAGGRVYNEQFF.